The rows below give T cell receptor beta chains drawn from one sample of a study of control samples from healthy donors and cancer patients. Profiled with immunoSEQ multiplex PCR; TCRdb holds only in-frame clones, not every one. This sample has approximately 85,000 clones, with approximately 91% found just once. The sample was blood. These receptors were collected from a woman between 55 and 75 years old in good health. Each CDR3 is given with its conserved first and last residue. A D gene is named only where the DNA matches it firmly. Not all rows give a size; the values are once, few, many and, for expanded clones, a class.

clone size	J gene	D gene	V gene	CDR3 DNA	CDR3 protein
once	TRBJ2-7	NA	TRBV11-2	TGTGCCAGCAGCTTAGAGGACAGAAACTACGAGCAGTACTTC	CASSLEDRNYEQYF
few	TRBJ1-2	TRBD1	TRBV7-2	TGTGCCAGCAGCTTTGACAGGGGAGGGGGTGGCTACACCTTC	CASSFDRGGGGYTF
NA	TRBJ2-1	NA	TRBV5-1	TGCGCCAGCAGCTTGGTCTTTGGCTCCTACAATGAGCAGTTCTTC	CASSLVFGSYNEQFF
NA	TRBJ2-7	NA	TRBV19	TGTGCCTGCCTGGCCCCTAAGGACGAGCAGTACTTC	CACLAPKDEQYF
NA	TRBJ2-5	NA	TRBV9	TGTGCCAGCAGCGTAGTCCAGGGACCCCAAGAGACCCAGTACTTC	CASSVVQGPQETQYF
NA	TRBJ2-1	NA	TRBV6-5	TGTGCCAGCAGTTACCAGCGGTACAATGAGCAGTTCTTC	CASSYQRYNEQFF
few	TRBJ2-4	TRBD1	TRBV9	TGTGCCAGCAGCTCCAGACAGGGGGCTGACAAAAACATTCAGTACTTC	CASSSRQGADKNIQYF
NA	TRBJ2-1	TRBD2	TRBV7-2	TGTGCCAGCGGGACTGGGCGGGGGGGACTTGAGCAGTTCTTC	CASGTGRGGLEQFF
NA	TRBJ2-3	NA	TRBV29-1	TGCAGCGTGGCCGGACAGTTTTGGGCGGCTAGCACAGATACGCAGTATTTT	CSVAGQFWAASTDTQYF
NA	TRBJ2-1	NA	TRBV4-1	TGCGCCAGCAGCCAAACAGGTCGGTCACGGGAGCAGTTCTTC	CASSQTGRSREQFF
NA	TRBJ2-3	TRBD2	TRBV20-1	TGCAGTGCTAGTACGCTCGGACTAGCGGGAGATACGCAGTATTTT	CSASTLGLAGDTQYF
NA	TRBJ1-2	NA	TRBV24-1	TGTGCCACCAGTGATGGACATGAGATGGGCTACACCTTC	CATSDGHEMGYTF
once	TRBJ2-3	NA	TRBV3-1/TRBV3-2	TGTGCCAGCAGCCAGGGAAGGACAGATACGCAGTATTTT	CASSQGRTDTQYF
NA	TRBJ2-6	NA	TRBV6-1	TGTGCCAGCAGTGATTTTAGCAGAACTGGGGCCAACGTCCTGACTTTC	CASSDFSRTGANVLTF
NA	TRBJ2-7	NA	TRBV28	TGTGCCAGCAGTTTGACGGGCAGCTCCTACGAGCAGTACTTC	CASSLTGSSYEQYF